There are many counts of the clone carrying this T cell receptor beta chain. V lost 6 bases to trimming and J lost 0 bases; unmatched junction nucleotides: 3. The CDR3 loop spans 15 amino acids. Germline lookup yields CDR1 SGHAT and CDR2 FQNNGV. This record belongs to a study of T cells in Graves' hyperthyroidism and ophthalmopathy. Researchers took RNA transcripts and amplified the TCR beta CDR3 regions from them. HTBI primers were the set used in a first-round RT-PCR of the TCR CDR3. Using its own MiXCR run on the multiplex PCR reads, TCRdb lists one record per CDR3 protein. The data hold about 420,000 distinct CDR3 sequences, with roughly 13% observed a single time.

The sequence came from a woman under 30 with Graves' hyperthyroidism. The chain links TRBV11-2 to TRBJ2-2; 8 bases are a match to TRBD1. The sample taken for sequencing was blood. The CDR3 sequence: CASRTGQANTGELFF. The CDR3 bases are TGTGCCAGCAGAACGGGACAGGCGAACACCGGGGAGCTGTTTTTT.